A single sample is the source of the 6 T cell receptor beta chains below, sequenced in a study of identical twins. Each CDR3 protein gets one entry after TCRdb re-called the 5' RACE reads with MiXCR. The data hold hundreds of thousands of distinct CDR3 sequences, with roughly 6.6% observed a single time. The sample was also reused in another study, on yellow fever vaccine responses in identical twins.

The sample taken for sequencing was PBMCs. Every receptor here comes from a woman aged 18-30 years in good health.

This CDR3 reads CASRPMSGQQNTQYF. The DNA for the CDR3 is TGTGCCAGCAGACCCATGTCGGGACAGCAAAATACGCAGTATTTT. V is TRBV12-3 or TRBV12-4 and J is TRBJ2-3; 7 positions match TRBD1. CDR3 length equals 15 residues. V shed 6 bases, J shed 7 bases, and the junction held 13 bases outside the gene matches.

This clonotype has a count of ten or more. CDR3 coding DNA: TGTGCCAGCAGACCCGGGACAGGGGCTGGGGAAAAACTGTTTTTT. Its translation: CASRPGTGAGEKLFF. The rearrangement links TRBV12-3 or TRBV12-4 to TRBJ1-4; TRBD1 matches at 10 bases. V shed 6 bases and J 8 bases; nucleotides not matched to a gene: 9. This CDR3 region has 15 residues.

This clonotype was seen only a few times. The V and J genes are TRBV5-1 and TRBJ2-7; 9 bases match TRBD1. The J segment lost 2 bases and the V segment lost 5 bases, leaving 11 bases of the junction unmatched. In germline, CDR1 is SGHRS, CDR2 YFSETQ. The CDR3 has 16 amino acids. Here the CDR3 DNA reads TGCGCCAGCAGGTCGCCCGGGACAGGGTGTACCTACGAGCAGTACGTC. Amino acid sequence: CASRSPGTGCTYEQYV.

The chain combines TRBV12-3 or TRBV12-4 with TRBJ2-7, with 9 bases fitting TRBD1. There are 13 residues in the CDR3. Germline trimming cut 3 bases from V and 11 bases from J; bases unmatched to any gene: 8. This chain's CDR3 is CASSLGGTGIEYF. The CDR3 DNA reads TGTGCCAGCAGTTTGGGGGGGACAGGGATCGAGTACTTC.

This clonotype was detected ten times or more. The chain couples TRBV12-3 or TRBV12-4 to TRBJ2-7; tentatively, D is TRBD1 (5 bases). Trimming pared 6 bases from V and 5 bases from J, leaving 14 bases between. CDR3 size: 13 residues. The CDR3 protein is CASRGRVFDEQYF. The CDR3 DNA follows: TGTGCCAGCAGGGGCAGGGTGTTCGACGAGCAGTACTTC.

This clonotype was counted only a few times. The V and J genes are TRBV10-3 and TRBJ2-2; TRBD1 might be the D (5 bases). CDR1 and CDR2 (germline): ENHRY, SYGVKD. This CDR3 is built from 16 residues. V was trimmed by 0 bases and J by 1 base, leaving 9 bases between them. The CDR3 loop reads CAISESGAENTGELFF. The CDR3 nucleotides read TGTGCCATCAGTGAGTCTGGGGCAGAGAACACCGGGGAGCTGTTTTTT.